Each of the 3 T cell receptor beta chains below was sequenced from the same sample in a study of radiotherapy plus CTLA-4 blockade in lung cancer. Profiled with immunoSEQ multiplex PCR; TCRdb holds only in-frame clones, not every one. The sample includes approximately 46,000 clones, 80% to 90% of them seen just once. The sample consisted of peripheral blood, taken from a patient treated with radiotherapy plus ipilimumab. The receptors come from a human donor with non-small cell lung cancer whose response to radiotherapy plus ipilimumab could not be evaluated.

This rearrangement joins TRBV28 to TRBJ2-1, with unresolved D. Germline V CDR1 and CDR2: MDHEN, SYDVKM. The CDR3 covers 15 residues. V was clipped by 3 bases and J by 5 bases, with 14 bases between them. In nucleotides, the CDR3 is TGTGCCAGCAGTTTTATCACCGAGATGGACAATGAGCAGTTCTTC. It codes for CASSFITEMDNEQFF.

The V and J genes are TRBV7-2 and TRBJ1-5; TRBD1 might be the D (6 bases). The CDR3 is made up of 15 amino acids. Trimming stripped 4 bases from V and 5 bases from J, with 15 bases between. CDR1 SGHTA and CDR2 FQGNSA come from the germline V gene. The CDR3 spells CASSSSGTPDQPQHF. CDR3 nucleotide sequence: TGTGCCAGCAGCTCATCCGGGACACCTGATCAGCCCCAGCATTTT.

The chain is built from TRBV7-2 and TRBJ2-2; 8 bases map to TRBD2. The V gene end was trimmed by 5 bases and the J gene end by 4 bases; junction bases not matched to a gene: 9. The CDR3 is made up of 16 amino acids. Germline V CDR1 and CDR2: SGHTA, FQGNSA. As DNA, the CDR3 is TGTGCCAGCAGCGGCGGGGGGACCTGGGGCACCGGGGAGCTGTTTTTT. Translating it yields CASSGGGTWGTGELFF. Using reference TRBV7-2 and TRBJ2-2 for the parts outside the CDR3, the full variable domain is GAGVSQSPSNKVTEKGKDVELRCDPISGHTALYWYRQSLGQGLEFLIYFQGNSAPDKSGLPSDRFSAERTGGSVSTLTIQRTQQEDSAVYLCASSGGGTWGTGELFFGEGSRLTVL.